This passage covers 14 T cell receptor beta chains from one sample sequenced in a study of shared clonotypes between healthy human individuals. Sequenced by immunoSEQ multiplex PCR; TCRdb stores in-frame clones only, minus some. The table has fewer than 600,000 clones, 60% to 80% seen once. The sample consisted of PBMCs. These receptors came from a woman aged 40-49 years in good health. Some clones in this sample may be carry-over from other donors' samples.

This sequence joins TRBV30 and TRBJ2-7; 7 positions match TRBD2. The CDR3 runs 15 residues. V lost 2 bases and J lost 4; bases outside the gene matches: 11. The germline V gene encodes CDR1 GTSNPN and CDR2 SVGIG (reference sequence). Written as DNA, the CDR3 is TGTGCCTGGAGTTCTTTGAGGGAGGGTTTGTACGAGCAGTACTTC. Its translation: CAWSSLREGLYEQYF.

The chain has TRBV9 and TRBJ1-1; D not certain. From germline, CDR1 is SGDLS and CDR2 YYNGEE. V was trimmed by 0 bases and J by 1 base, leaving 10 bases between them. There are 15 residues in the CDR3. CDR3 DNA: TGTGCCAGCAGCGTAGACTCAGCCGGGAACACTGAAGCTTTCTTT. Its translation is CASSVDSAGNTEAFF.

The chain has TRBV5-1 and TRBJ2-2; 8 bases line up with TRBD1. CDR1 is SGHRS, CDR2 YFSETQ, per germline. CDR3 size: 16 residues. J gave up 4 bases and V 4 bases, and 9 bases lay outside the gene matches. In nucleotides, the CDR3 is TGCGCCAGCAGCGCCCGACAGGGGTTCGGCACCGGGGAGCTGTTTTTT. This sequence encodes CASSARQGFGTGELFF.

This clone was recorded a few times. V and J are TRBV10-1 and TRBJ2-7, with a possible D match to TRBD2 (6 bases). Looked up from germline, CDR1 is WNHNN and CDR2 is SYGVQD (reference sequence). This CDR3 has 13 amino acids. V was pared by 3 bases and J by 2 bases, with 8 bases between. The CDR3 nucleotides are TGCGCCAGCAGTGATAGCGGACCCTACGAGCAGTACTTC. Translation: CASSDSGPYEQYF.

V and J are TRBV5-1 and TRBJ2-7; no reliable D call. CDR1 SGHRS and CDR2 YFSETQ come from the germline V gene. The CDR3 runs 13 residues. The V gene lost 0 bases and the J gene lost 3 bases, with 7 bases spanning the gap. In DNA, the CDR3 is TGCGCCAGCAGCTTGGATCAATTCTACGAGCAGTACTTC. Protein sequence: CASSLDQFYEQYF.

The CDR3 sequence is CASSMSSGTREQYF. In DNA form, the CDR3 reads TGTGCCAGTAGTATGTCTAGCGGGACAAGGGAGCAGTACTTC. The chain links TRBV19 to TRBJ2-7; 9 bases match TRBD2. V gave up 3 bases and J gave up 7 bases; unmatched junction bases: 7. CDR1 is LNHDA and CDR2 is SQIVND in the germline V gene (reference sequence). The CDR3 is 14 residues long.

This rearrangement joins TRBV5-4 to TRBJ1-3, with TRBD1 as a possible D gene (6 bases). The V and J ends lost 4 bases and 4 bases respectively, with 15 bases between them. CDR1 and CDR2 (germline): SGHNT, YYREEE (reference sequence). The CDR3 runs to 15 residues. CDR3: CASSLAGGLGNTIYF. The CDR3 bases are TGTGCCAGCAGCCTGGCGGGGGGGCTAGGAAACACCATATATTTT.

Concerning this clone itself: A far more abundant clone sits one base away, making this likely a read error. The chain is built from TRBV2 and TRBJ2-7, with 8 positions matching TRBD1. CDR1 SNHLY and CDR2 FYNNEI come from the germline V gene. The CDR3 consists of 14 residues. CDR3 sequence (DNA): TGTGCCAGCGGTGAAACCCGACAGGGGTACGAGCAGTACTTC. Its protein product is CASGETRQGYEQYF.

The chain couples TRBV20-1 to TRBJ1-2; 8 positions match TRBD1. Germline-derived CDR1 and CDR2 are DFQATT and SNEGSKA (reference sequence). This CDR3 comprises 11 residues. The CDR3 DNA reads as TGCAGAGACGACAGGGGAGATGGCTACACCTTC. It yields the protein CRDDRGDGYTF.

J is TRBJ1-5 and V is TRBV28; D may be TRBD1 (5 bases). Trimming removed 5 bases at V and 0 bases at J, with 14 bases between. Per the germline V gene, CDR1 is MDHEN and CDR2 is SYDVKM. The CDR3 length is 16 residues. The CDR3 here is CASSPPQVGSNQPQHF. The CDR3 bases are TGTGCCAGCAGTCCCCCACAGGTTGGTAGCAATCAGCCCCAGCATTTT.

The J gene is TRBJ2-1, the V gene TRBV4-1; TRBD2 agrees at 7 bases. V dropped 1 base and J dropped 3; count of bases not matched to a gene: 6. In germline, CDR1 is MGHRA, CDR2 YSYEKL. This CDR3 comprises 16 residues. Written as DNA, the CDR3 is TGCGCCAGCAGCCAAGTGTCACAGCGGGACTACAATGAGCAGTTCTTC. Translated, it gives CASSQVSQRDYNEQFF.

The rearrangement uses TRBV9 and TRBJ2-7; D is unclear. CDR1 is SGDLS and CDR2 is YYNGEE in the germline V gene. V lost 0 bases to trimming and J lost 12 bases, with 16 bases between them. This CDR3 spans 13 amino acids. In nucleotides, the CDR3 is TGTGCCAGCAGCGTAGGCCTAGAAGCGATGCCGTACTTC. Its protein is CASSVGLEAMPYF. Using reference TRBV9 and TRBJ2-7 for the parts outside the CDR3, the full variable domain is DSGVTQTPKHLITATGQRVTLRCSPRSGDLSVYWYQQSLDQGLQFLIQYYNGEERAKGNILERFSAQQFPDLHSELNLSSLELGDSALYFCASSVGLEAMPYFGPGTRLTVT.

CDR3 coding DNA: TGCGCCAGCAGCCGTGGGGCAGGGACAGGGGCCCGTATGAAGGCAGATACGCAGTATTTT. It yields the protein CASSRGAGTGARMKADTQYF. The V gene is TRBV5-1, the J gene TRBJ2-3; 10 bases fit TRBD1. CDR1 is SGHRS and CDR2 is YFSETQ in the germline V gene. V lost 4 bases, J lost 4 bases, and 21 bases stayed unmatched. CDR3 length: 20 amino acids.

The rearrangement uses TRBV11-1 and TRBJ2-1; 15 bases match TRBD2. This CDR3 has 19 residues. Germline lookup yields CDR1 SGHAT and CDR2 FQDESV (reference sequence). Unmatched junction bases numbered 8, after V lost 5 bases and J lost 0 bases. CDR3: CASSPSGLAGGSSYNEQFF. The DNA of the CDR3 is TGTGCCAGCAGCCCCAGTGGACTAGCGGGAGGGAGCTCCTACAATGAGCAGTTCTTC.